This TCR beta chain was captured in a study of CD8 T cell repertoires and HIV-1 epitope variants. Study summary: Each of Twenty-five Gag and Nef epitope peptides stimulated a separate culture.

Notes on this clone: Antigen specificity is unknown. One junction end disagrees with the germline gene, perhaps due to a read error.

TCRdb's table, derived via immunoSEQ multiplex PCR, lists solely in-frame clones and lacks some. This repertoire shows roughly 1,900 clones, 55% to 75% found once; its top ten account for approximately 45%. Whole-study findings and limits: Some ten TCR beta clonotypes were antigen-specific, roughly six apparently recognizing autologous or escape variants.

The sample comprised cultured CD8+ T cells derived from PBMCs. The source is a male donor with HIV.

CDR3 in amino acids: CASSQGAGLTYEQYF. In DNA form, the CDR3 reads TGTGCTAGCAGCCAAGGAGCAGGGTTGACCTACGAGCAGTACTTC. This chain links TRBV7-7 with TRBJ2-7; possible D gene TRBD1, 5 bases. Germline lookup yields CDR1 SSHAT and CDR2 FNYEAQ (reference sequence). The CDR3 extends over 15 amino acids.